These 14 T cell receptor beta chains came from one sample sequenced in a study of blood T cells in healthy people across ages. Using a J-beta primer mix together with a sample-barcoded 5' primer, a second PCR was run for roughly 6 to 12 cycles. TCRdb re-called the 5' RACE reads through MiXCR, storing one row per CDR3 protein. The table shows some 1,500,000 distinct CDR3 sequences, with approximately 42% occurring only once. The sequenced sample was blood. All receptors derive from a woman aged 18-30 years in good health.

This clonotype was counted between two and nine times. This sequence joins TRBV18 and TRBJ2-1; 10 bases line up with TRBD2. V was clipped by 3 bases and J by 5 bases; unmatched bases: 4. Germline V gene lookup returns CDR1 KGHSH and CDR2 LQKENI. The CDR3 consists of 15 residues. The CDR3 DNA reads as TGTGCCAGCTCACCCCGTAGCGGGGGGAACAATGAGCAGTTCTTC. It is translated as CASSPRSGGNNEQFF.

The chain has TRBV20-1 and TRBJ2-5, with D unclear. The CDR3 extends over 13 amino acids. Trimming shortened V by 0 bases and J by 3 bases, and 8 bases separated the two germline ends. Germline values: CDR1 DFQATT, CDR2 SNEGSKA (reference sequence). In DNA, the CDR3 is TGCAGTGCTAGAGAGAAAAGGGAAGAGACCCAGTACTTC. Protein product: CSAREKREETQYF.

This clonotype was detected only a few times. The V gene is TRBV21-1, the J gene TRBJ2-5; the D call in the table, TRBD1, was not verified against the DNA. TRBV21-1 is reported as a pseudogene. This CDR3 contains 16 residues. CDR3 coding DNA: TGTGCCAGCAGCAAAGGTCCGGGGGAAATCCAAGAGACCCAGTACTTC. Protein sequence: CASSKGPGEIQETQYF.

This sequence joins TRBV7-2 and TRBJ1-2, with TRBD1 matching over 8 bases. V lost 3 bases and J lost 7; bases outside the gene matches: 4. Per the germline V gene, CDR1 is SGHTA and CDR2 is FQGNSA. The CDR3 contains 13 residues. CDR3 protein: CASSFRTGSGYTF. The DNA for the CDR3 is TGTGCCAGCAGCTTTCGGACAGGGAGTGGCTACACCTTC.

The CDR3 region is CASSQTYVLTF. As DNA, the CDR3 is TGTGCCAGCAGCCAGACCTACGTCCTGACTTTC. The V gene is TRBV3-1, the J gene TRBJ2-6; D remains ambiguous. V dropped 3 bases and J dropped 11 bases, with 5 bases sitting between them. Germline V gene data show CDR1 as LGHDT and CDR2 as YNNKEL (reference sequence). The CDR3 is 11 amino acids.

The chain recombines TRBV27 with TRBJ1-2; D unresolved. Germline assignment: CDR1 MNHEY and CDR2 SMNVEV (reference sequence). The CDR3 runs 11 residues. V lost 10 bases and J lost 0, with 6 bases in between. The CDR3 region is CATLANYGYTF. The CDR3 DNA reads TGTGCCACACTAGCTAACTATGGCTACACCTTC.

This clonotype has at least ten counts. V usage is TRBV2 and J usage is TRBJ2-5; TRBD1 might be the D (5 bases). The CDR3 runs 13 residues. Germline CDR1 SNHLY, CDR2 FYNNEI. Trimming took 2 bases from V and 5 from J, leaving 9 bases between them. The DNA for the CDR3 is TGTGCCAGCAGTGAACAGGGTCTCGAGACCCAGTACTTC. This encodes CASSEQGLETQYF.

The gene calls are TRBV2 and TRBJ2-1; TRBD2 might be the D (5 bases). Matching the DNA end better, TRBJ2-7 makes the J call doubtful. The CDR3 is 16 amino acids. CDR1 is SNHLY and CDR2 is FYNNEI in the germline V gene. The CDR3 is CASSALRGIRYNEQYF. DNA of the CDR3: TGTGCCAGCAGCGCACTACGGGGTATTCGCTACAATGAGCAGTACTTC.

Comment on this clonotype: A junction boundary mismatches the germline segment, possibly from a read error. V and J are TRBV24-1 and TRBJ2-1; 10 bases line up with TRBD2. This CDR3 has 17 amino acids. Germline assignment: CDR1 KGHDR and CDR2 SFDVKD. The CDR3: CTTSDRAGLADYNEQFF. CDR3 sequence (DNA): TGTACCACCAGTGACCGCGCAGGACTAGCGGACTACAATGAGCAGTTCTTC.

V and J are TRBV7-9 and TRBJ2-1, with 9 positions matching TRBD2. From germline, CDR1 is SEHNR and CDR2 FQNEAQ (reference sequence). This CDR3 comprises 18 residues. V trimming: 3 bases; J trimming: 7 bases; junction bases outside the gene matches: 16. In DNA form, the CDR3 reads TGTGCCAGCAGCTTCCACCACATCGGCGGGGGGGCCTCGAATGAGCAGTTCTTC. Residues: CASSFHHIGGGASNEQFF.

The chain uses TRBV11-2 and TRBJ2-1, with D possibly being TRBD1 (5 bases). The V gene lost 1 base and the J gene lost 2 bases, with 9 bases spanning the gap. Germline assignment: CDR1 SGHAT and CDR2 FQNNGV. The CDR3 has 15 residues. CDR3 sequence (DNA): TGTGCCAGCAGCTTAGTCTCCAGGGCCTACAATGAGCAGTTCTTC. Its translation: CASSLVSRAYNEQFF. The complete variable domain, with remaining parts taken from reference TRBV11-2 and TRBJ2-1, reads EAGVAQSPRYKIIEKRQSVAFWCNPISGHATLYWYQQILGQGPKLLIQFQNNGVVDDSQLPKDRFSAERLKGVDSTLKIQPAKLEDSAVYLCASSLVSRAYNEQFFGPGTRLTVL.

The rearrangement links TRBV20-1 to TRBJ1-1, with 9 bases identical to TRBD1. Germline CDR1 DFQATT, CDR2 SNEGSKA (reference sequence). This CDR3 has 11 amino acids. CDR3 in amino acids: CGGQGNTEAFF. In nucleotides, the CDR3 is TGCGGGGGACAGGGGAACACTGAAGCTTTCTTT.

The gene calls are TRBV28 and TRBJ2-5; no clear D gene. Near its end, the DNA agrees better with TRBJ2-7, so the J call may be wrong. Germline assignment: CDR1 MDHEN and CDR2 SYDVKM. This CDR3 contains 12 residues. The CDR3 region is CASSQYTYEQYF. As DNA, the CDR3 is TGTGCCAGCAGCCAATATACCTACGAGCAGTACTTC.

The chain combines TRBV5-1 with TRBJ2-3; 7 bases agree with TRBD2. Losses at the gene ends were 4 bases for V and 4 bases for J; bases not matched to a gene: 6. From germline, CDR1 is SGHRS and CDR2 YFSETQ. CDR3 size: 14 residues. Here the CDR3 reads CASSPETSADTQYF. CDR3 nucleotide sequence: TGCGCCAGCAGCCCGGAAACTAGCGCAGATACGCAGTATTTT.